Listed below are T cell receptor beta chains from one sample, sequenced in a study of blood T cells in healthy people across ages. TCRdb processed the 5' RACE reads anew with MiXCR; each CDR3 protein has one entry. This table has about 1,500,000 distinct CDR3 sequences, about 28% appearing once. Sequencing used blood. These receptors all stem from a woman in her twenties or thirties in good health. The CDR3 runs from the conserved cysteine through the conserved F or W. D genes are given only for firm matches. The size of a clone is reported for some rows only, either as once, few or many, or as a class for expanded clones.

abundance: .
len: 13
v_gene: TRBV20-1
j_gene: TRBJ1-6
d_gene: .
CDR3nt: TGCAGTGCTAGGGACAGACAATTATTTCCCCTCCACTTT
CDR3aa: CSARDRQLFPLHF

abundance: few
len: 16
v_gene: TRBV5-1
j_gene: TRBJ2-2
d_gene: .
CDR3nt: TGCGCCAGCAGCTTGGAGTGGCAAGGTCCGGGCGGGGAGCTGTTTTTT
CDR3aa: CASSLEWQGPGGELFF

abundance: .
len: 14
v_gene: TRBV27
j_gene: TRBJ1-1
d_gene: TRBD1
CDR3nt: TGTGCCAGCAGTTTCACAGGGGCCGGGGGTGAAGCTTTCTTT
CDR3aa: CASSFTGAGGEAFF

abundance: .
len: 18
v_gene: TRBV3-1
j_gene: TRBJ2-5
d_gene: TRBD2
CDR3nt: TGTGTCAGCAGCCGCGGGACTAGCGGGAGGGCCTCCACGGAGACCCAGTACTTC
CDR3aa: CVSSRGTSGRASTETQYF

abundance: few
len: 14
v_gene: TRBV2
j_gene: TRBJ1-2
d_gene: .
CDR3nt: TGTGCCAGTACCACCGGGCCCTCCCGAGATGGCTACACCTTC
CDR3aa: CASTTGPSRDGYTF

abundance: .
len: 15
v_gene: TRBV12-3/TRBV12-4
j_gene: TRBJ2-1
d_gene: .
CDR3nt: TGTGCCAGCAGCTCTTGGGGTGAGCCCTACAATGAGCAGTTCTTC
CDR3aa: CASSSWGEPYNEQFF

abundance: .
len: 17
v_gene: TRBV9
j_gene: TRBJ2-4
d_gene: .
CDR3nt: TGTGCCAGCAGCGTAGGTAAAGCTACCTTAGCCAAAAACATTCAGTACTTC
CDR3aa: CASSVGKATLAKNIQYF

abundance: few
len: 14
v_gene: TRBV29-1
j_gene: TRBJ2-5
d_gene: .
CDR3nt: TGCAGCGTTGAATACAGTACCATTCCTGAGACCCAGTACTTC
CDR3aa: CSVEYSTIPETQYF

abundance: few
len: 16
v_gene: TRBV3-1
j_gene: TRBJ2-3
d_gene: .
CDR3nt: TGTGCCAGCAGCCAAGAATGGGGGAGCAGCACAGATACGCAGTATTTT
CDR3aa: CASSQEWGSSTDTQYF

abundance: few
len: 14
v_gene: TRBV11-2
j_gene: TRBJ2-1
d_gene: .
CDR3nt: TGTGCCAGCAGCTTAGCCTTCAAGGGCAATGAGCAGTTCTTC
CDR3aa: CASSLAFKGNEQFF

abundance: .
len: 15
v_gene: TRBV20-1
j_gene: TRBJ1-4
d_gene: .
CDR3nt: TGCAGTGCTAGAGATTGGGGCGGACCTAATGAAAAACGGTTTTTT
CDR3aa: CSARDWGGPNEKRFF

abundance: .
len: 16
v_gene: TRBV7-6
j_gene: TRBJ1-3
d_gene: .
CDR3nt: TGTGCCAGCAGCTCCAATCCAGGGTATCCTGGAAACACCATATATTTT
CDR3aa: CASSSNPGYPGNTIYF

abundance: .
len: 13
v_gene: TRBV7-2
j_gene: TRBJ2-7
d_gene: .
CDR3nt: TGTGCCAGCGGATCACCAGGTTCCTACGAGCTGTACTTC
CDR3aa: CASGSPGSYELYF

abundance: once
len: 14
v_gene: TRBV10-3
j_gene: TRBJ1-6
d_gene: .
CDR3nt: TGTGCCATCAGTGGGGAGCCCTATAATTCACCCCTCCACTTT
CDR3aa: CAISGEPYNSPLHF

abundance: .
len: 16
v_gene: TRBV4-1
j_gene: TRBJ2-3
d_gene: TRBD2
CDR3nt: TGCGCCAGCAGCCAAGAACCGGGACTAGTGAGAGATACGCAGTATTTT
CDR3aa: CASSQEPGLVRDTQYF

abundance: .
len: 17
v_gene: TRBV5-1
j_gene: TRBJ2-3
d_gene: TRBD1
CDR3nt: TGCGCCAGCACCCAGCCCCCGGGGACAGGCGACACAGATACGCAGTATTTT
CDR3aa: CASTQPPGTGDTDTQYF

abundance: .
len: 16
v_gene: TRBV20-1
j_gene: TRBJ2-5
d_gene: TRBD2
CDR3nt: TGCAGTGCTAGACGGACTAGCGGGGGGGTCGAGGAGACCCAGTACTTC
CDR3aa: CSARRTSGGVEETQYF

abundance: few
len: 14
v_gene: TRBV6-2/TRBV6-3
j_gene: TRBJ1-5
d_gene: .
CDR3nt: TGTGCCAGCAGTTATTCTGACAGGTTGTGGCCCCAGCATTTT
CDR3aa: CASSYSDRLWPQHF

abundance: .
len: 14
v_gene: TRBV2
j_gene: TRBJ2-5
d_gene: TRBD1
CDR3nt: TGTGCCTGCCACCCGGGACAGCTACAAGAGACCCAGTACTTC
CDR3aa: CACHPGQLQETQYF

abundance: .
len: 16
v_gene: TRBV5-1
j_gene: TRBJ2-2
d_gene: .
CDR3nt: TGCGCCAGCCGCCGGACAGTGGGGGGCAACGCCGGGGAGCTGTTTTTT
CDR3aa: CASRRTVGGNAGELFF

abundance: .
len: 13
v_gene: TRBV10-3
j_gene: TRBJ1-2
d_gene: TRBD1
CDR3nt: TGTGCCATCAGTGGGGACAGAATCTATGGCTACACCTTC
CDR3aa: CAISGDRIYGYTF

abundance: many
len: 16
v_gene: TRBV29-1
j_gene: TRBJ2-1
d_gene: .
CDR3nt: TGCAGCGTTGAGGTATGGGGTGTGAGCTCCTACAATGAGCAGTTCTTC
CDR3aa: CSVEVWGVSSYNEQFF

abundance: few
len: 11
v_gene: TRBV2
j_gene: TRBJ2-1
d_gene: .
CDR3nt: TGTGCCAGTACCCCTCAAGGCGAGCAGTTCTTC
CDR3aa: CASTPQGEQFF

abundance: many
len: 12
v_gene: TRBV20-1
j_gene: TRBJ2-1
d_gene: .
CDR3nt: TGCAGTGCTGAAGCCCCCTACAATGAGCAGTTCTTC
CDR3aa: CSAEAPYNEQFF

abundance: .
len: 13
v_gene: TRBV29-1
j_gene: TRBJ2-7
d_gene: TRBD2
CDR3nt: TGCAGCGTTAAGACTAGCGCTGGCCACGAGCAGTACTTC
CDR3aa: CSVKTSAGHEQYF

abundance: many
len: 13
v_gene: TRBV2
j_gene: TRBJ2-5
d_gene: .
CDR3nt: TGTGCCAGCGCGTACAAGGTGCAAGAGACCCAGTACTTC
CDR3aa: CASAYKVQETQYF

abundance: many
len: 14
v_gene: TRBV2
j_gene: TRBJ2-1
d_gene: .
CDR3nt: TGTGCCAGCCGGAGCGCCCTAGTCGGGGATGAGCAGTTCTTC
CDR3aa: CASRSALVGDEQFF

abundance: .
len: 14
v_gene: TRBV2
j_gene: TRBJ1-5
d_gene: .
CDR3nt: TGTGCCAGCAATAATGAATGGGGGGGCCAGCCCCAGCATTTT
CDR3aa: CASNNEWGGQPQHF

abundance: many
len: 14
v_gene: TRBV28
j_gene: TRBJ2-3
d_gene: .
CDR3nt: TGTGCCAGCAGTTTAATAGTGGACACAGATACGCAGTATTTT
CDR3aa: CASSLIVDTDTQYF

abundance: few
len: 15
v_gene: TRBV12-3/TRBV12-4
j_gene: TRBJ2-1
d_gene: TRBD2
CDR3nt: TGTGCCAGCAGTCTCGTAGCGGGAGGGCCCCAGGAGCAGTTCTTC
CDR3aa: CASSLVAGGPQEQFF

abundance: many
len: 15
v_gene: TRBV13
j_gene: TRBJ2-7
d_gene: .
CDR3nt: TGTGCCAGCAGCGTATCAGGGGACCTCTCCTACGAGCAGTACTTC
CDR3aa: CASSVSGDLSYEQYF

abundance: few
len: 19
v_gene: TRBV7-3
j_gene: TRBJ2-6
d_gene: TRBD2
CDR3nt: TGTGCCAGCAGCCCCGGACTAGCGGGGGCCCCGGAGGGGGCCAACGTCCTGACTTTC
CDR3aa: CASSPGLAGAPEGANVLTF

abundance: .
len: 15
v_gene: TRBV20-1
j_gene: TRBJ2-4
d_gene: TRBD1
CDR3nt: TGCAGTGCTAGAGATGGACAGGTAGCCAAAAACATTCAGTACTTC
CDR3aa: CSARDGQVAKNIQYF

abundance: many
len: 14
v_gene: TRBV20-1
j_gene: TRBJ2-1
d_gene: .
CDR3nt: TGCAGTGGGTCTGGGGGGTACTCCTACAATGAGCAGTTCTTC
CDR3aa: CSGSGGYSYNEQFF

abundance: few
len: 15
v_gene: TRBV20-1
j_gene: TRBJ2-1
d_gene: TRBD1
CDR3nt: TGCAGTGCTACTTCCGGGACAGGGGTAGTAGATGAGCAGTTCTTC
CDR3aa: CSATSGTGVVDEQFF

abundance: .
len: 16
v_gene: TRBV20-1
j_gene: TRBJ2-3
d_gene: TRBD2
CDR3nt: TGCAGTGCAAATTCTGGTAGCGGGAGGATCGCAGATACGCAGTATTTT
CDR3aa: CSANSGSGRIADTQYF

abundance: few
len: 14
v_gene: TRBV14
j_gene: TRBJ2-7
d_gene: .
CDR3nt: TGTGCCAGCAGCCAAGGCCAGGCCCTATACGAGCAGTACTTC
CDR3aa: CASSQGQALYEQYF

abundance: few
len: 13
v_gene: TRBV20-1
j_gene: TRBJ2-1
d_gene: .
CDR3nt: TGCAGCTATACCTCCGGGACTGGCAATGAGCGGTTCTTC
CDR3aa: CSYTSGTGNERFF

abundance: many
len: 13
v_gene: TRBV12-3/TRBV12-4
j_gene: TRBJ2-1
d_gene: .
CDR3nt: TGTGCCAGCAGTTCCCAGCGGTACAATGAGCAGTTCTTC
CDR3aa: CASSSQRYNEQFF

abundance: few
len: 14
v_gene: TRBV20-1
j_gene: TRBJ2-5
d_gene: TRBD1
CDR3nt: TGCAGTGCTAGGGACAGGGGGATACAAGAGACCCAGTACTTC
CDR3aa: CSARDRGIQETQYF